A selection of T cell receptor beta chains follows, all from one sample in a study of technical replicates of blood from several donors. TCRdb's table, derived via immunoSEQ multiplex PCR, lists solely in-frame clones and lacks some. The data contain tens of thousands of clones, about 81% of them singletons. Sequencing was done on a sample of PBMCs. These receptors all come from a human donor in good health. Some clones in this sample may be carry-over from other donors' samples. Both conserved end residues are part of each CDR3. The D gene is left open where the match is weak. Not every row has a clone size; where given, it reads once, few, many or a size class.

d_call: TRBD1; v_call: TRBV19; j_call: TRBJ2-4; clone_size: NA; cdr3_nt: TGTGCCAGTAGCGCTATGGGACAGGGGTTGAGCAAAAACATTCAGTACTTC; cdr3_aa: CASSAMGQGLSKNIQYF
d_call: TRBD1; v_call: TRBV5-4; j_call: TRBJ1-2; clone_size: NA; cdr3_nt: TGTGCCAGCAGCCTAGGACAGGCGGACTATGGCTACACCTTC; cdr3_aa: CASSLGQADYGYTF
d_call: NA; v_call: TRBV7-8; j_call: TRBJ2-4; clone_size: NA; cdr3_nt: TGTGCCAGCAGCCCCCGGGGATCCAAAAACATTCAGTACTTC; cdr3_aa: CASSPRGSKNIQYF
d_call: NA; v_call: TRBV6-5; j_call: TRBJ2-2; clone_size: NA; cdr3_nt: TGTGCCAGCAGTCGGCGCGGGGGGGAGCTGTTTTTT; cdr3_aa: CASSRRGGELFF
d_call: NA; v_call: TRBV7-2; j_call: TRBJ1-1; clone_size: NA; cdr3_nt: TGTGCCAGCAGCATCTCTAGGAACACTGAAGCTTTCTTT; cdr3_aa: CASSISRNTEAFF
d_call: TRBD2; v_call: TRBV6-5; j_call: TRBJ2-3; clone_size: NA; cdr3_nt: TGTGCCAGCAGTTCTGGCGGGAGCGACACAGATACGCAGTATTTT; cdr3_aa: CASSSGGSDTDTQYF
d_call: NA; v_call: TRBV28; j_call: TRBJ1-2; clone_size: NA; cdr3_nt: TGTGCCAGCAGTTTGCTGTGGCCCGATGGCTACACCTTC; cdr3_aa: CASSLLWPDGYTF
d_call: NA; v_call: TRBV5-1; j_call: TRBJ2-7; clone_size: NA; cdr3_nt: TGCGCCAGCAGCTTGGCCCCGGACAGCCCTTACGAGCAGTACTTC; cdr3_aa: CASSLAPDSPYEQYF
d_call: TRBD2; v_call: TRBV7-3; j_call: TRBJ2-1; clone_size: once; cdr3_nt: TGTGCCAGCAGCCTGGGGACTAGCGGGAGCCGGGGGAATGAGCAGTTCTTC; cdr3_aa: CASSLGTSGSRGNEQFF
d_call: TRBD2; v_call: TRBV7-9; j_call: TRBJ2-3; clone_size: NA; cdr3_nt: TGTGCCAGCAGCCTCGGACTAGCGGGAGATACGCAGTATTTT; cdr3_aa: CASSLGLAGDTQYF
d_call: TRBD1; v_call: TRBV9; j_call: TRBJ1-2; clone_size: NA; cdr3_nt: TGTGCCAGCAGCCGACAGGGGGCTAACTATGGCTACACCTTC; cdr3_aa: CASSRQGANYGYTF
d_call: NA; v_call: TRBV7-2; j_call: TRBJ2-1; clone_size: NA; cdr3_nt: TGTGCCAGCAGCGTCTTCGCCTACAATGAGCAGTTCTTC; cdr3_aa: CASSVFAYNEQFF
d_call: NA; v_call: TRBV16; j_call: TRBJ2-5; clone_size: NA; cdr3_nt: TGTGCCAGCAGTCAGGGAAGGACCAGCGCGGAGACCCAGTACTTC; cdr3_aa: CASSQGRTSAETQYF
d_call: TRBD1; v_call: TRBV6-5; j_call: TRBJ2-2; clone_size: NA; cdr3_nt: TGTGCCAGCAAGTATGCAGGGGGCACCGGGGAGCTGTTTTTT; cdr3_aa: CASKYAGGTGELFF
d_call: TRBD2; v_call: TRBV15; j_call: TRBJ2-7; clone_size: few; cdr3_nt: TGTGCCACCAGCAGATCGGGACTAGCGTGGGAGCAGTACTTC; cdr3_aa: CATSRSGLAWEQYF
d_call: NA; v_call: TRBV5-1; j_call: TRBJ2-6; clone_size: few; cdr3_nt: TGCGCCAGCCGAACTGTTGGGGCCAACGTCCTGACTTTC; cdr3_aa: CASRTVGANVLTF
d_call: TRBD1; v_call: TRBV4-1; j_call: TRBJ2-7; clone_size: NA; cdr3_nt: TGCGCCAGCAGCCACAAACAGGGGACCTACGAGCAGTACTTC; cdr3_aa: CASSHKQGTYEQYF
d_call: NA; v_call: TRBV10-3; j_call: TRBJ2-7; clone_size: once; cdr3_nt: TGTGCCATAGGGGGCTACGAGCAGTACTTC; cdr3_aa: CAIGGYEQYF
d_call: NA; v_call: TRBV2; j_call: TRBJ2-7; clone_size: NA; cdr3_nt: TGTGCCAGCAGTACCTTTAGATACGAGCAGTACTTC; cdr3_aa: CASSTFRYEQYF
d_call: TRBD1; v_call: TRBV7-8; j_call: TRBJ1-3; clone_size: NA; cdr3_nt: TGTGCCAGCAGCTTATATGTCGGGACAGTATCCCGAGGCACCATATATTTT; cdr3_aa: CASSLYVGTVSRGTIYF
d_call: NA; v_call: TRBV10-2; j_call: TRBJ2-4; clone_size: NA; cdr3_nt: TGCGCCAGCAGTGACTCGGGTTTGAGGGACATTCAGTACTTC; cdr3_aa: CASSDSGLRDIQYF
d_call: NA; v_call: TRBV30; j_call: TRBJ1-1; clone_size: NA; cdr3_nt: TGTGCCTGGAGTCAATTAGGGGCAGGGTTGAACACTGAAGCTTTCTTT; cdr3_aa: CAWSQLGAGLNTEAFF
d_call: NA; v_call: TRBV5-1; j_call: TRBJ2-3; clone_size: NA; cdr3_nt: TGCGCCAGCAGCTTCTCTTCCAGGGGCGCGGGCACAGATACGCAGTATTTT; cdr3_aa: CASSFSSRGAGTDTQYF
d_call: NA; v_call: TRBV7-9; j_call: TRBJ2-7; clone_size: once; cdr3_nt: TGTGCCAGCAGCTTATCACAACAGAACGAGCAGTACTTC; cdr3_aa: CASSLSQQNEQYF
d_call: TRBD2; v_call: TRBV7-9; j_call: TRBJ2-1; clone_size: once; cdr3_nt: TGTGCCAGCAGTGGAGTATGGGTAGCGGGGGTCAATGAGCAGTTCTTC; cdr3_aa: CASSGVWVAGVNEQFF
d_call: TRBD1; v_call: TRBV7-2; j_call: TRBJ2-2; clone_size: NA; cdr3_nt: TGTGCCAGCAGTTTTACAGGGGGCGGGGAGCTGTTTTTT; cdr3_aa: CASSFTGGGELFF
d_call: NA; v_call: TRBV4-3; j_call: TRBJ2-5; clone_size: NA; cdr3_nt: TGCGCCAGCAGCCAAGATTCGGCGGGTTCGGCGGAGACCCAGTACTTC; cdr3_aa: CASSQDSAGSAETQYF
d_call: NA; v_call: TRBV29-1; j_call: TRBJ2-7; clone_size: NA; cdr3_nt: TGCAGCGTGGGCCGGTCGACCGAGCAGTACTTC; cdr3_aa: CSVGRSTEQYF
d_call: NA; v_call: TRBV2; j_call: TRBJ2-1; clone_size: once; cdr3_nt: TGTGCCAGCAGGGAAGGAGCGAGCTCCTACAATGAGCAGTTCTTC; cdr3_aa: CASREGASSYNEQFF
d_call: NA; v_call: TRBV28; j_call: TRBJ2-7; clone_size: NA; cdr3_nt: TGTGCCAGCAGTCCCCACTACGAGCAGTACTTC; cdr3_aa: CASSPHYEQYF
d_call: TRBD2; v_call: TRBV29-1; j_call: TRBJ2-1; clone_size: NA; cdr3_nt: TGCAGCGTCCTAGCGGGGCGGGTCAATGAGCAGTTCTTC; cdr3_aa: CSVLAGRVNEQFF
d_call: NA; v_call: TRBV5-1; j_call: TRBJ2-5; clone_size: NA; cdr3_nt: TGCGCCAGCTCCGAGGGACACCCGGGGGAGACCCAGTACTTC; cdr3_aa: CASSEGHPGETQYF
d_call: NA; v_call: TRBV7-2; j_call: TRBJ2-1; clone_size: NA; cdr3_nt: TGTGCCAGCAGCTTACCGGCTTTGCGGTCCCCCGGGGAGCAGTTCTTC; cdr3_aa: CASSLPALRSPGEQFF
d_call: NA; v_call: TRBV4-2; j_call: TRBJ1-2; clone_size: once; cdr3_nt: TGTGCCAGCAGCCCAGACAACCAGGCAGCCTATGGCTACACCTTC; cdr3_aa: CASSPDNQAAYGYTF
d_call: NA; v_call: TRBV4-1; j_call: TRBJ2-3; clone_size: few; cdr3_nt: TGCGCCAGCAGCCAAGAAGAAGGGATGAGGGCAGATACGCAGTATTTT; cdr3_aa: CASSQEEGMRADTQYF
d_call: NA; v_call: TRBV27; j_call: TRBJ2-7; clone_size: NA; cdr3_nt: TGTGCCAGCAGCGGACTGTACTCCTACGAGCAGTACTTC; cdr3_aa: CASSGLYSYEQYF
d_call: NA; v_call: TRBV7-8; j_call: TRBJ1-1; clone_size: NA; cdr3_nt: TGTGCCAGCAGAACCGGGGGGGGGAGCACTGAAGCTTTCTTT; cdr3_aa: CASRTGGGSTEAFF
d_call: NA; v_call: TRBV5-1; j_call: TRBJ1-3; clone_size: NA; cdr3_nt: TGCGCCAGCAGCTTGGAGCACTCTGGAAACACCATATATTTT; cdr3_aa: CASSLEHSGNTIYF
d_call: NA; v_call: TRBV29-1; j_call: TRBJ2-5; clone_size: NA; cdr3_nt: TGCAGCGTTGGGAGGTCCGAGACCCAGTACTTC; cdr3_aa: CSVGRSETQYF
d_call: NA; v_call: TRBV11-3; j_call: TRBJ1-1; clone_size: NA; cdr3_nt: TGTGCCAGCAGAAAAGTTTCAGGCACTGAAGCTTTCTTT; cdr3_aa: CASRKVSGTEAFF